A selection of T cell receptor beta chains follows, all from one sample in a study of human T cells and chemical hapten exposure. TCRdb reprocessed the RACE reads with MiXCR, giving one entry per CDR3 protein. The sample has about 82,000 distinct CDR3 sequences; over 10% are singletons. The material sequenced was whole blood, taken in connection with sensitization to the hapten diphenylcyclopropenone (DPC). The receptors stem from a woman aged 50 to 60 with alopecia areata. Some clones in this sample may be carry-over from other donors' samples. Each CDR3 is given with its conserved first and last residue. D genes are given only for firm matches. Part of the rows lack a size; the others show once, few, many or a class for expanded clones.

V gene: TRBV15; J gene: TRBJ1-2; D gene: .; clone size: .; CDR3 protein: CATSRTGGGYTF; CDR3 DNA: TGTGCCACCAGCAGGACAGGAGGCGGCTACACCTTC
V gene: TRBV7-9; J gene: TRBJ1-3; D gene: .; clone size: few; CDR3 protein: CASSAQGYSGNTIYF; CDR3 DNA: TGTGCCAGCAGCGCACAGGGATACTCTGGAAACACCATATATTTT
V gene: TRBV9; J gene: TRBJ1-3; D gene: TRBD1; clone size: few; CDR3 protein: CASSTLGQAVSGNTIYF; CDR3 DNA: TGTGCCAGCAGCACACTGGGACAGGCGGTCTCTGGAAACACCATATATTTT
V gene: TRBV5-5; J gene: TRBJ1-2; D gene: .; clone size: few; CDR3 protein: CASSLVPLKDGYTF; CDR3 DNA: TGTGCCAGCAGCTTGGTCCCCCTTAAAGATGGCTACACCTTC
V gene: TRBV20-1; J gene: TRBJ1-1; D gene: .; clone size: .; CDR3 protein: CSSTPAGWAAFF; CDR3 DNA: TGCAGTTCCACCCCGGCAGGGTGGGCTGCTTTCTTT
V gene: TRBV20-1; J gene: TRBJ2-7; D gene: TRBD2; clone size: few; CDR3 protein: CSVGTTWEQYF; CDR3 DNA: TGCAGTGTTGGGACTACGTGGGAGCAGTACTTC
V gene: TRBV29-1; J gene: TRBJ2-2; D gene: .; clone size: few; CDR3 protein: CSARTELGTGELFF; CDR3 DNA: TGCAGCGCCCGAACAGAGTTGGGCACCGGGGAGCTGTTTTTT
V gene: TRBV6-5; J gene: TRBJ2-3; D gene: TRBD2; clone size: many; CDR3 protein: CASSSGGTVDTQYF; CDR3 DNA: TGTGCCAGCAGTTCGGGGGGGACGGTAGATACGCAGTATTTT
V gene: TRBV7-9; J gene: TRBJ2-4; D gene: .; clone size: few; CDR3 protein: CASEERNIQYF; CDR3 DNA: TGTGCCAGCGAGGAACGGAACATTCAGTACTTC
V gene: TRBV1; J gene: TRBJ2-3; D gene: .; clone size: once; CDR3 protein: CTSHRADTQYF; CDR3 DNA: TGCACCAGCCACAGGGCAGATACGCAGTATTTT
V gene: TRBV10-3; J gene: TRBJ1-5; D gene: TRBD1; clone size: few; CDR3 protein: CAISRTGQNQPQHF; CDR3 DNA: TGTGCCATCAGCAGGACAGGGCAAAATCAGCCCCAGCATTTT
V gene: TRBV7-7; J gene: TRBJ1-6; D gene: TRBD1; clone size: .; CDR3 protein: CASSSQQGARSPLHF; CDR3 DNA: TGTGCTAGCAGCAGTCAACAGGGGGCAAGGTCACCCCTCCACTTT
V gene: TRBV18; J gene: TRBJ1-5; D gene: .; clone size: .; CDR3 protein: CASSPSTAGNQPQHF; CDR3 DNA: TGTGCCAGCTCACCGTCGACGGCAGGCAATCAGCCCCAGCATTTT
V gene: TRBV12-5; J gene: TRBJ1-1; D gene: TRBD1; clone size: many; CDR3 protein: CASGLGQGHTEAFF; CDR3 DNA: TGTGCTAGTGGTTTGGGACAGGGGCACACTGAAGCTTTCTTT
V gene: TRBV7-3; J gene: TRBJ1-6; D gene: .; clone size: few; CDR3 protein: CASSLMGRLYNSPLHF; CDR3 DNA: TGTGCCAGCAGCTTAATGGGGCGCCTCTATAATTCACCCCTCCACTTT